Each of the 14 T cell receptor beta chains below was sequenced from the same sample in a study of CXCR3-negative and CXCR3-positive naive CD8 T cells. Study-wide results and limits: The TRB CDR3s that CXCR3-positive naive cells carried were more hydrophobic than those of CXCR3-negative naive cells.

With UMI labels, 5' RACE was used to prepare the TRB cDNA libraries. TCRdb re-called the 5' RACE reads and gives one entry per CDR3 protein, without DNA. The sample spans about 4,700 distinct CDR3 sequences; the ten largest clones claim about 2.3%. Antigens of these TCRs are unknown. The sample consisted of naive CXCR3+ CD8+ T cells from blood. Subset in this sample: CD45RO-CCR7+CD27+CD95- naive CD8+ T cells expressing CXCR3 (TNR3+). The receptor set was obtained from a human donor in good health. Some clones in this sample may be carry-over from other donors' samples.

CDR3 region: CASSFSAGTYNEQFF. The chain uses TRBV7-2 and TRBJ2-1; the D gene TCRdb calls, TRBD2, cannot be checked with no DNA. Germline values: CDR1 SGHTA, CDR2 FQGNSA. The CDR3 is 15 residues long.

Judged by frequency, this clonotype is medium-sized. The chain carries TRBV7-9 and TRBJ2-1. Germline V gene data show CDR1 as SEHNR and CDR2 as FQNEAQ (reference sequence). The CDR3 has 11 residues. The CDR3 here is CASSLDNEQFF.

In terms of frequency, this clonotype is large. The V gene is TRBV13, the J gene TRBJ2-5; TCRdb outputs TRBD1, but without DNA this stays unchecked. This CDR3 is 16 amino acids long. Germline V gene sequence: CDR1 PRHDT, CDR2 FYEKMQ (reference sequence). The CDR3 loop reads CASSLRLEGAQETQYF. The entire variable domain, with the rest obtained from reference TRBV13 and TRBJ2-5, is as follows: AAGVIQSPRHLIKEKRETATLKCYPIPRHDTVYWYQQGPGQDPQFLISFYEKMQSDKGSIPDRFSAQQFSDYHSELNMSSLELGDSALYFCASSLRLEGAQETQYFGPGTRLLVL.

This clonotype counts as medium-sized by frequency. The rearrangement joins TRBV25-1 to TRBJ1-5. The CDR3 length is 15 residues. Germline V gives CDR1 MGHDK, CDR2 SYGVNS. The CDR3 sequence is CASSFGEYSNQPQHF.

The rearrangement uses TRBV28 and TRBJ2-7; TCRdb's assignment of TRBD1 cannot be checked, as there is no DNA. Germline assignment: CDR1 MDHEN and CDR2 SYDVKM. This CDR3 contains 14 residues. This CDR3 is CASTLQGDTNEQYF.

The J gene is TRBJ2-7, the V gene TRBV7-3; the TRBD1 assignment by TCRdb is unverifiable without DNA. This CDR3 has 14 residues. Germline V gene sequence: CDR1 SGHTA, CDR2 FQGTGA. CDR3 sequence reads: CASSAGTGSYEQYF. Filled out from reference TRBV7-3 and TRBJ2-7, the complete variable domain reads GAGVSQTPSNKVTEKGKYVELRCDPISGHTALYWYRQSLGQGPEFLIYFQGTGAADDSGLPNDRFFAVRPEGSVSTLKIQRTERGDSAVYLCASSAGTGSYEQYFGPGTRLTVT.

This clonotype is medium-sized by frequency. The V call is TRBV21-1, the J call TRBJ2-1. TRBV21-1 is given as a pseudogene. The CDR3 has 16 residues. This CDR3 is CASSKIATKRNNEQFF.

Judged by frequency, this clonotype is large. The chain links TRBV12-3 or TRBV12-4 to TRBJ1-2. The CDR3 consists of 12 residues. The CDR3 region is CASSFTNYGYTF.

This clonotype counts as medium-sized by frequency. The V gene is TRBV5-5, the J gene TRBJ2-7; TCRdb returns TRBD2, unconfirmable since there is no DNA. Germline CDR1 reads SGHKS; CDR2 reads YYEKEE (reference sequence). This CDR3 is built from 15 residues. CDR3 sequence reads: CASSYSWEGQYEQYF.

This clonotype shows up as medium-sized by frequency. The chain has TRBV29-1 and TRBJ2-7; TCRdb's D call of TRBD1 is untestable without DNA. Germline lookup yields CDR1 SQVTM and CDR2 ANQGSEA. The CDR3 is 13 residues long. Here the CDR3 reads CSVEEDRDYEQYF.

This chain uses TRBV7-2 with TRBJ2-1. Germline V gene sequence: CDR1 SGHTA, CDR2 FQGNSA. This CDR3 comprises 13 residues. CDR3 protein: CASSEINYNEQFF.

CDR3 residues: CASSVDSNEQFF. The chain employs TRBV2 and TRBJ2-1; TCRdb reports TRBD1, a call that lacks DNA to check it against. The CDR3 loop spans 12 amino acids. Germline assignment: CDR1 SNHLY and CDR2 FYNNEI.

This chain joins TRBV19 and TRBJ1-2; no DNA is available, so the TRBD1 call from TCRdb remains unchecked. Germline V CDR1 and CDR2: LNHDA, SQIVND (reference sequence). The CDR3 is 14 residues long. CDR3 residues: CASSIPPTGSGYTF. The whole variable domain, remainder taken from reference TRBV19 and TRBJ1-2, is DGGITQSPKYLFRKEGQNVTLSCEQNLNHDAMYWYRQDPGQGLRLIYYSQIVNDFQKGDIAEGYSVSREKKESFPLTVTSAQKNPTAFYLCASSIPPTGSGYTFGSGTRLTVV.

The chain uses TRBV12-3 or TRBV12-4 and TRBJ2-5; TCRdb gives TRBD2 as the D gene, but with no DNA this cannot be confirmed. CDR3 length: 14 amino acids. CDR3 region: CASKPVGGRETQYF.